Sequencing of this TCR beta chain was carried out in a study of blood T cell repertoires in COVID-19. Study-level information: The study drew acute and convalescent COVID-19 samples from the United States, Italy and Spain.

This CDR3 has 16 residues. Method: immunoSEQ multiplex PCR; TCRdb's copy keeps in-frame clones and lacks some. The sample comprises more than 70,000 clones, about 86% of which are singletons, and over 20% rests with the top ten. Sequencing used peripheral blood. This chain joins TRBV21-1 and TRBJ2-7; the D call of TRBD1 is as the table states it, not checked on the DNA. TRBV21-1 is a listed pseudogene. This clonotype was obtained from a woman of 80 years or more in a cohort sampled during active or convalescent COVID-19. CDR3 region: CASSELTGGSVYEQYV. The DNA of the CDR3 is TGTGCCAGCAGCGAACTTACAGGGGGCTCCGTGTACGAGCAGTACGTC.